This T cell receptor (beta chain) came from a study of CD8+ T cells in alopecia areata. In alopecia areata patients, both lesional scalp punch biopsies and peripheral blood were collected. RNA was extracted and reverse transcribed into cDNA as the sequencing template. Here immunoSEQ multiplex PCR was the method, and the copy in TCRdb shows in-frame clones only, minus some. The data contain 160,000 or so clones, 65% to 75% of them singletons. Germline V gives CDR1 SGHRS, CDR2 YFSETQ. This CDR3 is built from 13 residues. With 6 bases removed from V and 8 bases from J, the gap between germline ends came to 16 bases.

This sequence was found in a human donor with alopecia areata. The source was CD8+ T cells sorted from blood, collected at week 0. The V call is TRBV5-1, the J call TRBJ2-3; the D gene is possibly TRBD2 (5 bases). The CDR3 DNA sequence: TGCGCCAGCAACTCCCCCGGGGAAGGTACGCAGTATTTT. Translating gives CASNSPGEGTQYF.